The 26 T cell receptor beta chains below come from one sample, sequenced in a study of molecular identifiers for immune sequencing clone quantification (dated by TCRdb to 2017 to 2018). Libraries were made using PCR. For sequencing, a NextSeq 500 was employed. TCRdb handled the public reads itself, with Q25 trimming in fastp and clone calling in MiXCR, and kept productive beta chains. One record per CDR3 amino acid sequence lists the most common genes and DNA. The sample has hundreds of thousands of distinct CDR3 sequences on record, around 25% of them singletons. In total, the top ten clones hold 0.78% of the sample. Source material: naive CD8+ T cells from blood, with Jurkat cell RNA spiked in. In the paper's terms, the cell subset or site label means: FACS-sorted CD8+CD4-CCR7+CD45RA+ naive T cells. These receptors all stem from a human donor in good health. Some libraries in this study had Jurkat cell RNA spiked in.

This clonotype was found a few times. The rearrangement joins TRBV20-1 to TRBJ1-2; D unresolved. The germline gives CDR1 DFQATT, CDR2 SNEGSKA (reference sequence). Trimming took off 3 bases at V and 8 bases at J, with 13 bases between the two ends. The CDR3 spans 12 residues. CDR3 sequence reads: CSARMQDPGYTF. Written as DNA, the CDR3 is TGCAGTGCTAGGATGCAGGACCCAGGCTACACCTTC.

This clonotype was recorded at least ten times. The chain combines TRBV7-9 with TRBJ2-3, with a weak D call TRBD2 (5 bases). This CDR3 contains 15 residues. V was pared by 4 bases and J by 0 bases, with 11 bases between. Germline assignment: CDR1 SEHNR and CDR2 FQNEAQ (reference sequence). The CDR3 DNA reads TGTGCCAGCAGCTCAATAGCGTCTAGCACAGATACGCAGTATTTT. Amino acid sequence: CASSSIASSTDTQYF.

This clonotype has at least ten counts. V usage is TRBV4-3 and J usage is TRBJ1-1; D call uncertain. The CDR3 covers 15 residues. Germline-derived CDR1 and CDR2 are LGHNA and YSLEER. V was trimmed by 0 bases and J by 3 bases, leaving 11 bases between them. The CDR3 sequence is CASSQDGVTDTEAFF. CDR3 coding DNA: TGCGCCAGCAGCCAAGATGGAGTTACCGACACTGAAGCTTTCTTT.

Note on this clonotype: Since the CDR3 does not end with the conserved phenylalanine or tryptophan, this likely comes from a read error. The V gene is TRBV7-6, the J gene TRBJ2-5; D is unresolved. The germline CDR1 and CDR2 sequences are SGHVS and FNYEAQ. The CDR3 is 14 residues long. Trimming pared 4 bases from V and 5 bases from J, leaving 14 bases between. The CDR3 here is CASSYTYSRETQYI. CDR3 in DNA: TGTGCCAGCAGCTACACGTACTCCAGGGAGACCCAGTACATC.

This clonotype was observed at least ten times. The V call is TRBV20-1, the J call TRBJ2-7; D gene ambiguous. Trimming removed 1 base at V and 0 bases at J, with 7 bases between. This CDR3 has 13 amino acids. CDR1 DFQATT and CDR2 SNEGSKA come from the germline V gene (reference sequence). CDR3 sequence: CSARGLSSYEQYF. CDR3 sequence (DNA): TGCAGTGCTAGAGGCCTGAGCTCCTACGAGCAGTACTTC.

For this clonotype: A read error may explain this, as a much larger clone is one base away. The V call is TRBV6-5, the J call TRBJ2-7, with D maybe TRBD1 (5 bases). This CDR3 has 15 amino acids. Trimming took off 2 bases at V and 2 bases at J, with 13 bases between the two ends. Germline assignment: CDR1 MNHEY and CDR2 SVGAGI. CDR3 in amino acids: CASSYGAGQTYEQYF. CDR3 DNA: TGTGCCAGCAGTTACGGGGCAGGGCAAACCTACGAGCAGTACTTC.

This chain joins TRBV7-6 and TRBJ2-1; 13 bases are a match to TRBD2. CDR3 size: 18 residues. Losses at the gene ends were 5 bases for V and 0 bases for J; bases not matched to a gene: 7. The germline CDR1 and CDR2 sequences are SGHVS and FNYEAQ. The DNA of the CDR3 is TGTGCCAGCAGCCAACTAGCGGGGGGGCCGAGCTCCTACAATGAGCAGTTCTTC. It is translated as CASSQLAGGPSSYNEQFF.

Many counts were recorded for this clonotype. The chain employs TRBV19 and TRBJ2-3, with TRBD2 matching over 8 bases. The CDR3 extends over 15 amino acids. With V trimmed by 5 bases and J by 2 bases, 6 bases remained unmatched. Germline V gene data show CDR1 as LNHDA and CDR2 as SQIVND (reference sequence). The CDR3 protein is CASSQAGAFTDTQYF. Here the CDR3 DNA reads TGTGCCAGTAGTCAAGCGGGGGCCTTCACAGATACGCAGTATTTT. Filled out from reference TRBV19 and TRBJ2-3, the complete variable domain reads DGGITQSPKYLFRKEGQNVTLSCEQNLNHDAMYWYRQDPGQGLRLIYYSQIVNDFQKGDIAEGYSVSREKKESFPLTVTSAQKNPTAFYLCASSQAGAFTDTQYFGPGTRLTVL.

At least ten counts were recorded for this clonotype. The V call is TRBV29-1, the J call TRBJ2-7; 8 nucleotides line up with TRBD1. CDR1 is SQVTM and CDR2 is ANQGSEA in the germline V gene. CDR3 length: 15 residues. Trimming at V came to 6 bases and at J to 0 bases, leaving 10 bases not matched to a gene. CDR3 in amino acids: CSVEYRDRSSYEQYF. The CDR3 nucleotides read TGCAGCGTAGAGTACCGGGACAGGAGCTCCTACGAGCAGTACTTC.

In its sample, this clonotype was seen a few times. The chain links TRBV19 to TRBJ2-1; D gene unclear. CDR1 and CDR2 (germline): LNHDA, SQIVND (reference sequence). Trimming left V 3 bases short and J 4 bases short, with 13 bases between. The CDR3 has 15 residues. This chain's CDR3 is CASSIGSGRYNEQFF. The CDR3 region has the DNA TGTGCCAGTAGTATTGGGTCAGGTAGATACAATGAGCAGTTCTTC.

This chain links TRBV28 with TRBJ2-2; D is uncertain. Germline lookup yields CDR1 MDHEN and CDR2 SYDVKM. V lost 6 bases to trimming and J lost 2 bases, with 13 bases between them. CDR3 length equals 15 residues. CDR3 nucleotides: TGTGCCAGCAGCCCGACCCTAGATAACACCGGGGAGCTGTTTTTT. Encoded protein: CASSPTLDNTGELFF.

This clonotype has a handful of counts. This chain links TRBV11-2 with TRBJ2-3; D gene unclear. Looked up from germline, CDR1 is SGHAT and CDR2 is FQNNGV. This CDR3 has 14 residues. The V end was cut by 0 bases, the J end by 3 bases, with 7 bases between. CDR3 sequence (DNA): TGTGCCAGCAGCTTAGAACTCGGGACAGATACGCAGTATTTT. The encoded protein is CASSLELGTDTQYF.

This clonotype has just a few counts. The rearrangement uses TRBV28 and TRBJ1-4; D might be TRBD1 (5 bases). V lost 2 bases, J lost 0 bases, and 13 bases lay in between. The CDR3 is made up of 17 amino acids. Germline V gene data show CDR1 as MDHEN and CDR2 as SYDVKM. This chain's CDR3 is CASSLGGTVATNEKLFF. The CDR3, as DNA: TGTGCCAGCAGTTTAGGAGGGACGGTAGCAACTAATGAAAAACTGTTTTTT.

This clonotype turned up a few times. The chain is built from TRBV10-3 and TRBJ2-7; TRBD1 matches at 10 bases. This CDR3 region has 14 residues. Germline-derived CDR1 and CDR2 are ENHRY and SYGVKD. Trimming removed 4 bases from V and 0 bases from J; junction bases left unmatched: 0. CDR3: CAISGTGGSYEQYF. In nucleotides, the CDR3 is TGTGCCATCAGTGGGACAGGGGGCTCCTACGAGCAGTACTTC.

The V gene is TRBV4-3, the J gene TRBJ2-7, with D perhaps matching TRBD1 (6 bases). The ends were cut back, 3 bases at V and 4 bases at J, with 10 bases in the middle. The CDR3 has 13 residues. Germline-derived CDR1 and CDR2 are LGHNA and YSLEER. The CDR3 coding sequence is TGCGCCAGCAGCCACACTACAGGGTACGAGCAGTACTTC. Residues: CASSHTTGYEQYF.

As regards this clonotype: This may come from a read error, since a much larger clone is one base off. V is TRBV4-1 and J is TRBJ1-5; D gene unclear. Germline assignment: CDR1 MGHRA and CDR2 YSYEKL. The CDR3 has 14 amino acids. The V gene lost 0 bases and the J gene lost 1 base, with 4 bases spanning the gap. CDR3 coding DNA: TGCGCCAGCAGCCAAGATCGGAGCAATCAGCCCCAGCATTTT. Its protein product is CASSQDRSNQPQHF.

This clonotype came up a few times. The chain recombines TRBV6-6 with TRBJ1-1, with TRBD1 matching 7 bases. With 8 bases clipped from V and 1 base from J, the junction kept 4 bases outside the gene matches. The V gene's germline CDR1 is MNHNY and CDR2 SVGAGI (reference sequence). There are 13 residues in the CDR3. CDR3 protein: CASFGTANTEAFF. The CDR3 DNA follows: TGTGCCAGCTTTGGGACAGCGAACACTGAAGCTTTCTTT.

On this clonotype itself: Compared with germline, one end of the junction differs, possibly owing to a read error. The rearrangement links TRBV7-6 to TRBJ2-2; maybe TRBD2 (5 bases). Per the germline V gene, CDR1 is SGHVS and CDR2 is FNYEAQ. The CDR3 spans 16 residues. The DNA for the CDR3 is TGTGCCAGCAGCTTAGCACCCGGGCCGAACACCGGGGAGCTGTGTTTT. Protein: CASSLAPGPNTGELCF. The whole variable domain, filled in from reference TRBV7-6 and TRBJ2-2, reads GAGVSQSPRYKVTKRGQDVALRCDPISGHVSLYWYRQALGQGPEFLTYFNYEAQQDKSGLPNDRFSAERPEGSISTLTIQRTEQRDSAMYRCASSLAPGPNTGELCFGEGSRLTVL.

Ten or more counts support this clonotype. The chain combines TRBV28 with TRBJ1-2; possibly TRBD1 for D (5 bases). V was clipped by 6 bases and J by 2 bases, with 13 bases between them. CDR3 length: 14 residues. Germline-derived CDR1 and CDR2 are MDHEN and SYDVKM. For the CDR3, the DNA is TGTGCCAGCAGCAAAGGGACCGGAAACTATGGCTACACCTTC. Translating gives CASSKGTGNYGYTF.

In the case of this clonotype: This could be a read error, since a much larger clone is one nucleotide away. The genes are TRBV5-6 and TRBJ2-7, with 9 bases identical to TRBD1. The J segment lost 5 bases and the V segment lost 0 bases, leaving 3 bases of the junction unmatched. This CDR3 region has 14 residues. CDR1 is SGHDT, CDR2 YYEEEE, per germline. The CDR3 nucleotides are TGTGCCAGCAGCTTGGACAGGGGGCCGCACGAGCAGTACTTC. This encodes CASSLDRGPHEQYF.

Details on this clonotype: A much larger clone differs by one base, so this may be a read error. The chain employs TRBV7-9 and TRBJ2-7, with 8 bases identical to TRBD1. Germline CDR1 SEHNR, CDR2 FQNEAQ (reference sequence). This CDR3 comprises 15 residues. The chain's CDR3 is CAGSPPTGANYEQYF. CDR3 coding DNA: TGTGCCGGCAGCCCACCGACAGGGGCGAACTACGAGCAGTACTTC.

As for this clonotype: Here the CDR3 omits its conserved ending phenylalanine or tryptophan, so a read error is the likely source. The chain has TRBV29-1 and TRBJ2-7; TRBD1 matches 7 bases. V lost 6 bases and J lost 6; bases outside the gene matches: 11. From germline, CDR1 is SQVTM and CDR2 ANQGSEA. This CDR3 region has 13 residues. CDR3 bases: TGCAGCGTAGCAGGGGGAAGGAGTATCGAGCAGTACTGC. It specifies CSVAGGRSIEQYC.

This clonotype has a count of ten or more. The gene calls are TRBV7-9 and TRBJ2-3, with D possibly matching TRBD1 (6 bases). The CDR3 length is 15 residues. From germline, CDR1 is SEHNR and CDR2 FQNEAQ (reference sequence). V was shortened by 5 bases and J by 2 bases, with 14 bases between the two germline ends. Here the CDR3 reads CASSLAEGVTDTQYF. The CDR3 nucleotides read TGTGCCAGCAGCCTGGCCGAGGGGGTCACAGATACGCAGTATTTT.

This clonotype was detected ten times or more. The CDR3 sequence: CASSLEWNQPQHF. In DNA form, the CDR3 reads TGTGCCAGCAGCCTAGAGTGGAATCAGCCCCAGCATTTT. The J gene is TRBJ1-5, the V gene TRBV28; D ambiguous. Trimming shortened V by 6 bases and J by 4 bases, and 10 bases separated the two germline ends. Germline V gives CDR1 MDHEN, CDR2 SYDVKM. The CDR3 runs to 13 residues.

This chain joins TRBV7-9 and TRBJ1-2, with 8 nucleotides matching TRBD1. There are 15 residues in the CDR3. The germline gives CDR1 SEHNR, CDR2 FQNEAQ (reference sequence). J lost 5 bases, V lost 4 bases, and 9 bases had no gene match. CDR3 nucleotides: TGTGCCAGCAGCTCCAGCCGGGACAGGAAATATGGCTACACCTTC. This translates into CASSSSRDRKYGYTF.

The table lists this clonotype with a few counts. The rearrangement joins TRBV30 to TRBJ1-1; tentative D call: TRBD1 (6 bases). The CDR3 has 14 residues. The V end lost 0 bases, the J end lost 1 base, and 9 bases lay between the germline ends. In germline, CDR1 is GTSNPN, CDR2 SVGIG (reference sequence). As DNA, the CDR3 is TGTGCCTGGAGTGTAGTGGGACAGAACACTGAAGCTTTCTTT. It is translated as CAWSVVGQNTEAFF.